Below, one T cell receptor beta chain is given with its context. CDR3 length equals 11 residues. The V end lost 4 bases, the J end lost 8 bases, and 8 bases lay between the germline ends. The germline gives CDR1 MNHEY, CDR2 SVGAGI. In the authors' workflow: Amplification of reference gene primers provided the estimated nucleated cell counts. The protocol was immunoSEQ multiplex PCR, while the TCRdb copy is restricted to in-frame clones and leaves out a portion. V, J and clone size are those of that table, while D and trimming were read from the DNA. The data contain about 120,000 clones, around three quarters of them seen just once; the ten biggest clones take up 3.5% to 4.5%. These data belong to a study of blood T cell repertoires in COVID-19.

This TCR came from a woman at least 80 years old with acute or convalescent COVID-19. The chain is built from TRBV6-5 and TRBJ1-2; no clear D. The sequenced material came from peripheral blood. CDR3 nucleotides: TGTGCCAGCAGTTTTGGGAGGGGCTACACCTTC. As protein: CASSFGRGYTF.